These 13 T cell receptor beta chains were all obtained from the same sample, sequenced in a study of blood T cell repertoires in COVID-19. This table comes from immunoSEQ multiplex PCR, and its TCRdb copy is limited to in-frame clones, with some not included. The sample lists a few hundred thousand clones, around 88% occurring once. Specimen: PBMCs or T cells enriched from blood (not recorded which). The receptor set was obtained from a woman aged 25 to 39 who had been exposed to COVID-19.

The chain links TRBV10-3 to TRBJ2-1, with 10 positions matching TRBD2. CDR3 length equals 16 residues. V dropped 6 bases and J dropped 5; count of bases not matched to a gene: 10. Germline CDR1 is ENHRY and CDR2 is SYGVKD. The CDR3 bases are TGTGCCATCAGCCGATCTAGCGGGGGAGCGAACAATGAGCAGTTCTTC. Encoded protein: CAISRSSGGANNEQFF.

V is TRBV6-4 and J is TRBJ2-2; unclear D gene. The CDR3 extends over 13 amino acids. The germline CDR1 and CDR2 sequences are MRHNA and SNTAGT. Trimming took off 10 bases at V and 1 base at J, with 10 bases between the two ends. This CDR3 is CATRSENTGELFF. CDR3 nucleotides: TGTGCCACTCGGTCCGAGAACACCGGGGAGCTGTTTTTT.

The chain combines TRBV5-1 with TRBJ2-7, with 7 bases matching TRBD1. Germline-derived CDR1 and CDR2 are SGHRS and YFSETQ. V lost 7 bases, J lost 3 bases, and 7 bases stayed unmatched. CDR3 size: 13 residues. The CDR3 spells CASCRDRNYEQYF. The CDR3, as DNA: TGCGCCAGCTGCCGGGACAGAAACTACGAGCAGTACTTC.

The chain is built from TRBV7-2 and TRBJ1-2, with 9 bases that match TRBD1. The germline V gene encodes CDR1 SGHTA and CDR2 FQGNSA. The CDR3 runs to 14 residues. Trimming removed 4 bases from V and 4 bases from J; junction bases left unmatched: 4. In DNA, the CDR3 is TGTGCCAGCAGCTCTCCGGGACAGGGCTATGGCTACACCTTC. This encodes CASSSPGQGYGYTF.

The chain combines TRBV2 with TRBJ2-4; 7 bases align to TRBD1. Germline assignment: CDR1 SNHLY and CDR2 FYNNEI. V was pared by 3 bases and J by 9 bases, with 11 bases of the junction left unmatched. The CDR3 totals 15 residues. The CDR3 is CASSDDRATQGIQYF. In DNA form, the CDR3 reads TGTGCCAGCAGTGACGACAGGGCTACTCAGGGCATTCAGTACTTC.

This clone was detected a few times. The V and J genes are TRBV25-1 and TRBJ2-2, with TRBD1 identical over 11 bases. The CDR3 is made up of 15 amino acids. Trimming took 7 bases from V and 7 from J; bases not matched to a gene: 8. Germline V gene data show CDR1 as MGHDK and CDR2 as SYGVNS. The CDR3 sequence is CASTKGQGVFGELFF. The CDR3 bases are TGTGCCAGCACAAAGGGACAGGGGGTATTCGGGGAGCTGTTTTTT.

This clone was observed once. This chain uses TRBV5-5 with TRBJ1-5; D perhaps matches TRBD1 (5 bases). The CDR3 has 14 residues. V gave up 4 bases and J gave up 5 bases, with 13 bases separating them. Germline V CDR1 and CDR2: SGHKS, YYEKEE (reference sequence). The CDR3 DNA follows: TGTGCCAGCAGCGTCAGACAGCGGGATCAGCCCCAGCATTTT. Encoded protein: CASSVRQRDQPQHF.

The chain couples TRBV5-4 to TRBJ2-7; D not certain. Trimming cost V 1 base and J 5 bases, with 7 bases left between them. The CDR3 consists of 12 residues. Germline V CDR1 and CDR2: SGHNT, YYREEE (reference sequence). The CDR3 DNA follows: TGTGCCAGCAGCTTGTCGTCCCACGAGCAGTACTTC. Amino acids: CASSLSSHEQYF.

Written as DNA, the CDR3 is TGTGCCAGCAGTTCCTTGGACAGGGGGAGCGCCGGGGAGCTGTTTTTT. It yields the protein CASSSLDRGSAGELFF. The chain links TRBV27 to TRBJ2-2, with 10 bases identical to TRBD1. The trim removed 4 bases at V and 6 bases at J, leaving 8 bases unmatched. The CDR3 totals 16 residues. From germline, CDR1 is MNHEY and CDR2 SMNVEV (reference sequence).

The gene calls are TRBV24-1 and TRBJ1-1; D possibly corresponds to TRBD1 (5 bases). Germline V lookup: CDR1 KGHDR, CDR2 SFDVKD. The CDR3 has 14 residues. V was pared by 7 bases and J by 5 bases, with 16 bases between. CDR3 region: CATRGGTDITEAFF. The CDR3 region has the DNA TGTGCCACCAGAGGCGGGACCGACATAACTGAAGCTTTCTTT.

This chain connects TRBV20-1 to TRBJ1-4; the match to TRBD1 covers 7 bases. Germline assignment: CDR1 DFQATT and CDR2 SNEGSKA (reference sequence). After removal of 3 bases from V and 4 bases from J, the junction contained 8 bases not matched to a gene. The CDR3 has 15 residues. CDR3 DNA: TGCAGTGCTAGTGGGGACAGCATTAGTAATGAAAAACTGTTTTTT. Protein product: CSASGDSISNEKLFF.

The gene calls are TRBV2 and TRBJ1-4; 7 nucleotides agree with TRBD1. Trimming took 10 bases from V and 5 from J; bases not matched to a gene: 7. The germline gives CDR1 SNHLY, CDR2 FYNNEI. The CDR3 is 13 residues long. CDR3: CATIRDSNEKLFF. The CDR3 coding sequence is TGTGCCACCATCCGGGACAGCAATGAAAAACTGTTTTTT.

The V and J genes are TRBV25-1 and TRBJ1-1, with D possibly being TRBD1 (5 bases). The CDR3 totals 12 residues. Between the trimmed V and J ends, which lost 4 bases and 4 bases, there was a span of 7 bases. Germline V CDR1 and CDR2: MGHDK, SYGVNS. For the CDR3, the DNA is TGTGCCAGCAGTGCAGGGATCACTGAAGCTTTCTTT. It translates to CASSAGITEAFF.